These 2 T cell receptor beta chains came from one sample sequenced in a study of T cell changes during pregnancy in multiple sclerosis. Some clones are missing from TCRdb's copy, which holds only in-frame ones; the method was immunoSEQ multiplex PCR. In the table there are around 100,000 clones, approximately 90% of which are singletons. The material was peripheral blood, obtained in the second trimester of pregnancy. These TCRs come from a female donor in good health, enrolled as a control in a pregnancy study.

The chain is built from TRBV18 and TRBJ1-1; D gene unclear. Per the germline V gene, CDR1 is KGHSH and CDR2 is LQKENI. V lost 3 bases, J lost 4 bases, and 15 bases lay in between. The length of the CDR3 is 15 residues. As DNA, the CDR3 is TGTGCCAGCTCACCCCAGGTCGGAGGGCCCACTGAAGCTTTCTTT. It yields the protein CASSPQVGGPTEAFF. The variable domain in full, completed from reference TRBV18 and TRBJ1-1, reads NAGVMQNPRHLVRRRGQEARLRCSPMKGHSHVYWYRQLPEEGLKFMVYLQKENIIDESGMPKERFSAEFPKEGPSILRIQQVVRGDSAAYFCASSPQVGGPTEAFFGQGTRLTVV.

The chain combines TRBV6-4 with TRBJ2-7; D perhaps matches TRBD2 (6 bases). The CDR3 is 14 amino acids. Germline CDR1 MRHNA, CDR2 SNTAGT. V was pared by 3 bases and J by 1 base, with 10 bases between. CDR3 nucleotides: TGTGCCAGCAGTGAGGAGGGATTTTCCTACGAGCAGTACTTC. Encoded protein: CASSEEGFSYEQYF.